A single sample is the source of the 2 T cell receptor beta chains below, sequenced in a study of blood T cells in healthy people across ages. Then a second PCR, running about 6 to 11 cycles, was carried out with a sample-barcoded 5' primer and a J-beta primer mix. MiXCR, run by TCRdb on the 5' RACE reads, gives a single entry per CDR3 protein. The table lists a few hundred thousand distinct CDR3 sequences, 27% of them singletons, with less than 20% in the top ten. Sequenced material: blood. The receptors derive from a woman in her seventies in good health.

The V call is TRBV4-3, the J call TRBJ1-1; D possibly corresponds to TRBD1 (6 bases). Looked up from germline, CDR1 is LGHNA and CDR2 is YSLEER. CDR3 length equals 17 residues. Trimming pared 0 bases from V and 0 bases from J, leaving 14 bases between. CDR3 nucleotides: TGCGCCAGCAGCCAAGATGGAAGAGGACAGATGAACACTGAAGCTTTCTTT. Translated: CASSQDGRGQMNTEAFF.

The V and J genes are TRBV7-2 and TRBJ1-1; TRBD1 aligns across 7 bases. The CDR3 is 14 residues long. The junction had 7 bases not matched to a gene; V was cut back by 4 bases and J by 5 bases. CDR1 and CDR2 (germline): SGHTA, FQGNSA. CDR3 sequence: CASSSYRGRTEAFF. The CDR3 DNA sequence: TGTGCCAGCAGCTCTTACAGGGGAAGAACTGAAGCTTTCTTT. The whole variable domain, remainder taken from reference TRBV7-2 and TRBJ1-1, is GAGVSQSPSNKVTEKGKDVELRCDPISGHTALYWYRQSLGQGLEFLIYFQGNSAPDKSGLPSDRFSAERTGGSVSTLTIQRTQQEDSAVYLCASSSYRGRTEAFFGQGTRLTVV.